The clone carrying this T cell receptor (beta chain) was seen at least ten times. As yet, its antigen is unknown. The CDR3 loop spans 15 amino acids. Trimming removed 4 bases at V and 6 bases at J, with 19 bases between. Germline V gene data show CDR1 as LGHNA and CDR2 as YSLEER. The sample comes from a study of T cells in Graves' hyperthyroidism and ophthalmopathy. Study results and limitations: Blood also carried most thyroid clonotypes expanded above 0.001. Through a model of 13 V-J features, ophthalmopathy was separated from stable hyperthyroidism.

RNA transcripts provided the source from which TCR beta CDR3 regions were amplified. The study used the HTBI primer set for a first-round RT-PCR of the TCR CDR3. A single record per CDR3 protein comes from TCRdb applying MiXCR to the multiplex PCR reads. The repertoire holds a few hundred thousand distinct CDR3 sequences, with 15% to 20% as singletons. Diagnosis rested on symptoms, serum thyroxine and TRAb, thyroid ultrasound, and orbital computed tomography. Isolation of PBMCs was performed on 8.5 to 10 ml fresh peripheral blood. The TCR was taken from a woman aged 40 to 55 with Graves' ophthalmopathy. Sequenced input: blood. The V gene is TRBV4-3, the J gene TRBJ2-7; unclear D gene. The CDR3 bases are TGCGCCAGCAGCCTGAGTAGGCGGCCCCCGGGCGAGCAGTACTTC. Translated, it gives CASSLSRRPPGEQYF.